This TCR beta chain was found in a study of metastatic and nonmetastatic thyroid tumors. Study-wide results and limits: A significant increase in TCR beta diversity was reportedly seen in malignant thyroid tumors relative to benign nodules, in blood and tumor.

Every patient was untreated before thyroid surgery. Germline V gives CDR1 DFQATT, CDR2 SNEGSKA (reference sequence). CDR3 length: 14 residues. V lost 5 bases to trimming and J lost 1 base; unmatched junction nucleotides: 3. This clone occurred many times. The antigen is not known. Through MiXCR, TCRdb re-clonotyped the PCR reads. The sample holds about 33,000 clones, about a sixth seen once. The TCR comes from a female donor with papillary thyroid cancer or a benign thyroid nodule (not recorded which). Some clones in this sample may be carry-over from other donors' samples. The material sequenced was blood. This sequence joins TRBV20-1 and TRBJ2-3; 10 bases fit TRBD1. Written as DNA, the CDR3 is TGCAGTGCTGCCGGGACAGGGGGCACAGATACGCAGTATTTT. Its protein product is CSAAGTGGTDTQYF.